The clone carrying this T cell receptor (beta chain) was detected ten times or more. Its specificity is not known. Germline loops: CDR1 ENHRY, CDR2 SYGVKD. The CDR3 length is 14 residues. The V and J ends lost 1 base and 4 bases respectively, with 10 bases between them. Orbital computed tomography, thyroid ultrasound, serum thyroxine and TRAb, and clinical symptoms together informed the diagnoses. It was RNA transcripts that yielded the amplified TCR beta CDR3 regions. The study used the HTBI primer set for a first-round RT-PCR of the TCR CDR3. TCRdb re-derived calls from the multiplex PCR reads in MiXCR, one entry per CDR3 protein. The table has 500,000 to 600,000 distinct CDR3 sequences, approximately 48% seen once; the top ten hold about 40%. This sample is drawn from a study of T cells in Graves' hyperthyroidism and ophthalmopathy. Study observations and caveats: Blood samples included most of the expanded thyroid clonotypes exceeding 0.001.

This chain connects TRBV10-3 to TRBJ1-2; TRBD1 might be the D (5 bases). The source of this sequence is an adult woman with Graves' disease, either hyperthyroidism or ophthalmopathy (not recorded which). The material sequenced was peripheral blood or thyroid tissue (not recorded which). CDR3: CAISEWGDAYGYTF. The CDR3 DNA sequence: TGTGCCATCAGTGAGTGGGGGGATGCCTATGGCTACACCTTC.